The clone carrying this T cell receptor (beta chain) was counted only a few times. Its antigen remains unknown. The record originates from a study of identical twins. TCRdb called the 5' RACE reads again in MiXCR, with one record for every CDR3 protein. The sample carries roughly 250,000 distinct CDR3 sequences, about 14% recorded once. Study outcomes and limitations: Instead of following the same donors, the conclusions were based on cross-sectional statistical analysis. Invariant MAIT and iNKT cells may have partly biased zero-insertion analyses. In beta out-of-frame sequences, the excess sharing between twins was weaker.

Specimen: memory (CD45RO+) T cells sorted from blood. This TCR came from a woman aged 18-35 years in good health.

The CDR3 bases are TGCAGCACAGGACAGGGTCCTAGTGAAGCTTTCTTT. This sequence encodes CSTGQGPSEAFF. The chain couples TRBV29-1 to TRBJ1-1; 8 bases line up with TRBD1. Looked up from germline, CDR1 is SQVTM and CDR2 is ANQGSEA. J lost 7 bases, V lost 8 bases, and 9 bases had no gene match. CDR3 length: 12 amino acids.